Below, 24 T cell receptor beta chains from the same sample are listed, as sequenced in a study of CD8 T cells in ankylosing spondylitis (dated by TCRdb to about 2017). The method was 5' RACE. Sequencing relied on an Illumina HiSeq 2500. TCRdb ran its own pipeline on the public reads, namely fastp trimming at Q25 and MiXCR clone calling, and kept in-frame beta chains. Every CDR3 protein is listed once, alongside the most common genes and DNA of its rows. This sample has 250,000 to 350,000 distinct CDR3 sequences in its table, and less than 25% of those were observed once. The ten largest account for 3.5% of the sample. Input material: blood, either unsorted or a sorted T cell fraction (not recorded which). All receptors come from a female donor with ankylosing spondylitis or in good health (not recorded which).

This clonotype was seen more than once but under ten times. The rearrangement uses TRBV6-2 or TRBV6-3 and TRBJ2-7; D gene uncertain. This CDR3 spans 14 amino acids. Trimming took off 5 bases at V and 3 bases at J, with 14 bases between the two ends. The germline V gene encodes CDR1 MNHEY and CDR2 SVGEGT. CDR3 sequence (DNA): TGTGCCAGCAGTCCTCACAGTGCGATCTACGAGCAGTACTTC. This gives the protein CASSPHSAIYEQYF.

J is TRBJ2-7 and V is TRBV9; TRBD1 might be the D (5 bases). In germline, CDR1 is SGDLS, CDR2 YYNGEE. The CDR3 extends over 13 amino acids. With 4 bases removed from V and 5 bases from J, the gap between germline ends came to 13 bases. This chain's CDR3 is CASSPQQEHEQYF. In DNA form, the CDR3 reads TGTGCCAGCAGCCCCCAACAGGAGCACGAGCAGTACTTC.

This clonotype was detected a few times. The rearrangement links TRBV20-1 to TRBJ2-7; 7 nucleotides align to TRBD2. Germline assignment: CDR1 DFQATT and CDR2 SNEGSKA (reference sequence). This CDR3 spans 15 amino acids. With 6 bases clipped from V and 5 bases from J, the junction kept 16 bases outside the gene matches. In DNA form, the CDR3 reads TGCAGTGCGAGTGGACCGCGCGGGAGATTGGACGAGCAGTACTTC. Translating gives CSASGPRGRLDEQYF.

This chain joins TRBV20-1 and TRBJ2-3; D gene ambiguous. This CDR3 is built from 12 residues. The ends were cut back, 6 bases at V and 4 bases at J, with 11 bases in the middle. Germline CDR1 is DFQATT and CDR2 is SNEGSKA (reference sequence). Written as DNA, the CDR3 is TGCAGTGCCCTACCGGGTGCAGATACGCAGTATTTT. It is translated as CSALPGADTQYF.

This clonotype came up many times. CDR3 sequence: CASSTLRGNEQFF. The CDR3 nucleotides read TGTGCCAGCAGTACCCTTCGGGGCAATGAGCAGTTCTTC. This chain joins TRBV12-3 or TRBV12-4 and TRBJ2-1; tentative D call: TRBD2 (5 bases). V shed 5 bases and J shed 6 bases, with 11 bases lying between them. The CDR3 runs to 13 residues.

In this sample, this clonotype turned up many times. The chain has TRBV12-5 and TRBJ2-1, with D perhaps matching TRBD1 (6 bases). This CDR3 is 16 amino acids long. Germline-derived CDR1 and CDR2 are LGHNT and FRNRAP. Trimming cost V 2 bases and J 2 bases, with 13 bases left between them. The CDR3 DNA sequence: TGTGCTAGTGGTTTGACACGGGACACCGCCTACAATGAGCAGTTCTTC. This translates into CASGLTRDTAYNEQFF.

This clonotype appeared once. The gene calls are TRBV6-1 and TRBJ2-7, with 7 bases that match TRBD2. Germline assignment: CDR1 MNHNS and CDR2 SASEGT. V was clipped by 4 bases and J by 6 bases; unmatched bases: 12. CDR3 size: 15 residues. The CDR3 here is CASSVGGGRAFEQYF. CDR3 nucleotide sequence: TGTGCCAGCAGTGTCGGAGGAGGGAGGGCATTCGAGCAGTACTTC.

This clonotype occurred many times. CDR3 residues: CASSYQGRTGELFF. In nucleotides, the CDR3 is TGCGCCAGCAGCTACCAGGGCCGCACCGGGGAGCTGTTTTTT. V usage is TRBV4-3 and J usage is TRBJ2-2, with D possibly TRBD1 on 5 matching bases. CDR1 and CDR2 (germline): LGHNA, YSLEER. This CDR3 is built from 14 residues. V dropped 5 bases and J dropped 4 bases, with 11 bases sitting between them.

The V gene is TRBV19, the J gene TRBJ2-1; D assignment may be TRBD1 or TRBD2 (5 bases each). Germline CDR1 reads LNHDA; CDR2 reads SQIVND (reference sequence). Trimming removed 5 bases from V and 7 bases from J, with 18 bases in between. This CDR3 has 15 amino acids. The CDR3 sequence is CASSEGISLGNEQFF. The DNA of the CDR3 is TGTGCCAGTAGTGAGGGGATTTCTCTGGGGAATGAGCAGTTCTTC.

This clonotype came up many times. The chain joins TRBV12-3 or TRBV12-4 to TRBJ1-1; D gene uncertain. V was cut by 3 bases and J by 3 bases, with 11 bases left in between. The CDR3 is 14 amino acids. The CDR3 nucleotides read TGTGCCAGCAGTTTTGACACAGAACACACTGAAGCTTTCTTT. It translates to CASSFDTEHTEAFF.

CDR3 sequence reads: CASSLDSNEQFF. DNA for the CDR3: TGTGCCAGCAGCTTAGACTCCAATGAGCAGTTCTTC. V and J are TRBV7-3 and TRBJ2-1; D unresolved. CDR1 SGHTA and CDR2 FQGTGA come from the germline V gene. With 2 bases removed from V and 6 bases from J, the gap between germline ends came to 5 bases. The length of the CDR3 is 12 residues.

This clonotype occurred a few times. The chain has TRBV20-1 and TRBJ2-7, with 7 positions matching TRBD1. Germline V gene sequence: CDR1 DFQATT, CDR2 SNEGSKA (reference sequence). Trimming at V came to 0 bases and at J to 2 bases, leaving 1 base not matched to a gene. This CDR3 comprises 13 residues. The CDR3 DNA sequence: TGCAGTGCTAGAGAGGACAGGCCCTACGAGCAGTACTTC. It encodes CSAREDRPYEQYF.

This clonotype was recorded a few times. The chain carries TRBV7-2 and TRBJ1-2; weak D call: TRBD1 (6 bases). The V gene's germline CDR1 is SGHTA and CDR2 FQGNSA. CDR3 length: 14 amino acids. Trimming left V 5 bases short and J 3 bases short, with 13 bases between. The CDR3 DNA sequence: TGTGCCAGCAGCCTGGACAGCTCAGACTATGGCTACACCTTC. Protein sequence: CASSLDSSDYGYTF.

This clonotype was picked up a small number of times. The V call is TRBV6-6, the J call TRBJ2-7; D perhaps matches TRBD2 (6 bases). This CDR3 region has 12 residues. Germline V gene data show CDR1 as MNHNY and CDR2 as SVGAGI (reference sequence). V was pared by 5 bases and J by 6 bases, with 11 bases between. The CDR3 sequence is CASSRGLGEQYF. In DNA form, the CDR3 reads TGTGCCAGCAGTCGGGGGTTGGGCGAGCAGTACTTC.

This chain links TRBV5-5 with TRBJ2-1; tentatively, D is TRBD2 (6 bases). Germline CDR1 and CDR2: SGHKS and YYEKEE (reference sequence). The CDR3 is made up of 15 amino acids. V shed 0 bases and J shed 9 bases, with 16 bases lying between them. CDR3 residues: CASSLVGGANGEQFF. As DNA, the CDR3 is TGTGCCAGCAGCTTGGTTGGAGGGGCCAATGGTGAGCAGTTCTTC.

The V call is TRBV6-2 or TRBV6-3, the J call TRBJ2-1; D not certain. Trimming cost V 8 bases and J 7 bases, with 18 bases left between them. Germline assignment: CDR1 MNHEY and CDR2 SVGEGT. This CDR3 is 14 amino acids long. The DNA for the CDR3 is TGTGCCAGCTCCTTGGGTACCCTGAGGAATGAGCAGTTCTTC. This gives the protein CASSLGTLRNEQFF.

This clonotype was detected only a few times. V usage is TRBV29-1 and J usage is TRBJ2-3, with D perhaps matching TRBD1 (6 bases). Germline V gene sequence: CDR1 SQVTM, CDR2 ANQGSEA. This CDR3 contains 15 residues. Trimming pared 6 bases from V and 6 bases from J, leaving 22 bases between. The CDR3 sequence is CSVAYRALSYDTQYF. The CDR3 nucleotides read TGCAGCGTAGCCTACAGGGCACTCTCTTACGATACGCAGTATTTT.

This clonotype has just a few counts. The chain carries TRBV6-1 and TRBJ2-7; a weak D match, TRBD2 (5 bases). Trimming removed 6 bases at V and 3 bases at J, with 12 bases between. The CDR3 sequence is 13 residues long. Germline V gene sequence: CDR1 MNHNS, CDR2 SASEGT. In nucleotides, the CDR3 is TGTGCCAGCAGGGGGAGTTCGATCTACGAGCAGTACTTC. It codes for CASRGSSIYEQYF.

This clonotype was observed a handful of times. The rearrangement joins TRBV7-2 to TRBJ1-2; TRBD1 aligns across 9 bases. The CDR3 contains 15 residues. CDR1 SGHTA and CDR2 FQGNSA come from the germline V gene. Trimming removed 4 bases from V and 8 bases from J; junction bases left unmatched: 11. CDR3 coding DNA: TGTGCCAGCAGCTCCGGGGACAGGGTTATTGGGGGCTACACCTTC. It translates to CASSSGDRVIGGYTF. Full variable domain (outside the CDR3, taken from reference TRBV7-2 and TRBJ1-2): GAGVSQSPSNKVTEKGKDVELRCDPISGHTALYWYRQSLGQGLEFLIYFQGNSAPDKSGLPSDRFSAERTGGSVSTLTIQRTQQEDSAVYLCASSSGDRVIGGYTFGSGTRLTVV.

The CDR3 loop reads CASKGQGGQPQHF. The CDR3 region has the DNA TGTGCCAGCAAGGGACAGGGAGGACAGCCCCAGCATTTT. This chain joins TRBV7-2 and TRBJ1-5; 9 nucleotides line up with TRBD1. Trimming cost V 7 bases and J 7 bases; bases outside gene matches: 5. The CDR3 is 13 amino acids. CDR1 is SGHTA, CDR2 FQGNSA, per germline. Supplemented by reference TRBV7-2 and TRBJ1-5, the full variable domain reads GAGVSQSPSNKVTEKGKDVELRCDPISGHTALYWYRQSLGQGLEFLIYFQGNSAPDKSGLPSDRFSAERTGGSVSTLTIQRTQQEDSAVYLCASKGQGGQPQHFGDGTRLSIL.

This clonotype has more than one count but fewer than ten. V gene TRBV12-3 or TRBV12-4 combines with J gene TRBJ2-2; 11 nucleotides match TRBD1. J lost 7 bases, V lost 1 base, and 2 bases had no gene match. The CDR3 covers 15 residues. CDR3 bases: TGTGCCAGCAGTTTAGGGACAGGGGGCATCGGGGAGCTGTTTTTT. This gives the protein CASSLGTGGIGELFF.

The chain recombines TRBV7-2 with TRBJ2-3; TRBD1 aligns across 11 bases. CDR1 and CDR2 from the germline V gene are SGHTA and FQGNSA. The junction had 10 bases not matched to a gene; V was cut back by 5 bases and J by 3 bases. The CDR3 spans 17 residues. CDR3 DNA: TGTGCCAGCAGCCCCAACGGACAGGGGGCCGGGACAGATACGCAGTATTTT. Translated: CASSPNGQGAGTDTQYF.

V usage is TRBV11-2 and J usage is TRBJ2-1; the match to TRBD2 covers 7 bases. From germline, CDR1 is SGHAT and CDR2 FQNNGV. The J segment lost 6 bases and the V segment lost 1 base, leaving 9 bases of the junction unmatched. CDR3 length: 16 residues. DNA of the CDR3: TGTGCCAGCAGCTTAGCCTCCCAGCGGGACTCCAATGAGCAGTTCTTC. Its protein product is CASSLASQRDSNEQFF.

The chain combines TRBV5-1 with TRBJ2-5; TRBD1 might be the D (6 bases). From germline, CDR1 is SGHRS and CDR2 YFSETQ. V was cut by 4 bases and J by 4 bases, with 11 bases left in between. CDR3 size: 13 residues. Here the CDR3 reads CASSDRIGETQYF. CDR3 DNA: TGCGCCAGCAGCGACAGGATCGGAGAGACCCAGTACTTC.